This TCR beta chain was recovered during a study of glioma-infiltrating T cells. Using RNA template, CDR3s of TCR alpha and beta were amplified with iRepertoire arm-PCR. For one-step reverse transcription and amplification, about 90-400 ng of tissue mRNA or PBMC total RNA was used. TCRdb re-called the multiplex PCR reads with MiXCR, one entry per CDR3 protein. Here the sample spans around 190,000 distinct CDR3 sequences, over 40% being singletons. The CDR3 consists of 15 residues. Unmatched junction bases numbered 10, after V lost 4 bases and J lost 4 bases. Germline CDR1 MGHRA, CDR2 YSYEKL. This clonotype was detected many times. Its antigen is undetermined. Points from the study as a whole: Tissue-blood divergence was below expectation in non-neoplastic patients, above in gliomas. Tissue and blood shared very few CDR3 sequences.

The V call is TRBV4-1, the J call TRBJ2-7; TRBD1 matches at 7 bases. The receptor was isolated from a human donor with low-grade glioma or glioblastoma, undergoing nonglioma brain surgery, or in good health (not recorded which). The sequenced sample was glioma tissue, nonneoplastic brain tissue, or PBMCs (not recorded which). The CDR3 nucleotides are TGCGCCAGCAGCCCCGGGACAGATGGAGTTTACGAGCAGTACTTC. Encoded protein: CASSPGTDGVYEQYF.